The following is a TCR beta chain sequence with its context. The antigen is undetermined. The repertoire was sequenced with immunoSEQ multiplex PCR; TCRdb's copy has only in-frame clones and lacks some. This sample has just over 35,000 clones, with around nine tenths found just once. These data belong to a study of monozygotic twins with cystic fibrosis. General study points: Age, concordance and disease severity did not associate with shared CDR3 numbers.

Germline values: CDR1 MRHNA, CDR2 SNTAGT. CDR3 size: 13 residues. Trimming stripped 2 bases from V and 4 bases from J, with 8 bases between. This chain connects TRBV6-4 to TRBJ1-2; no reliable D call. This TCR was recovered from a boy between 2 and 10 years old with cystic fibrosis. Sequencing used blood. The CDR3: CASSDGFGYGYTF. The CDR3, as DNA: TGTGCCAGCAGTGACGGGTTTGGCTATGGCTACACCTTC.